The 21 T cell receptor beta chains in this list originate from one sample, sequenced in a study of OX40 agonist ivuxolimab in advanced cancers. The data were produced by immunoSEQ multiplex PCR, yet TCRdb's version contains in-frame clones alone and is incomplete. The sample has some 96,000 clones; approximately 90% are singletons. The source material was CD4+ or CD8+ T cells sorted from blood, sampled in a trial of the OX40 agonist ivuxolimab. The receptors shown here come from an adult with an advanced solid tumor such as melanoma, head and neck, liver or kidney cancer.

A single count supports this clone. V and J are TRBV10-2 and TRBJ2-1; 8 bases line up with TRBD2. Germline V lookup: CDR1 WSHSY, CDR2 SAAADI. This CDR3 region has 15 residues. V lost 1 base to trimming and J lost 4 bases; unmatched junction nucleotides: 3. The CDR3 sequence: CASSELAGGYNEQFF. The CDR3 region has the DNA TGCGCCAGCAGTGAGTTGGCGGGAGGTTACAATGAGCAGTTCTTC.

The chain has TRBV28 and TRBJ1-1; perhaps TRBD1 as D (6 bases). Germline CDR1 reads MDHEN; CDR2 reads SYDVKM. The CDR3 runs 14 residues. The ends were cut back, 3 bases at V and 4 bases at J, with 12 bases in the middle. In DNA form, the CDR3 reads TGTGCCAGCAGTTTTAGGGGGATGGCCACTGAAGCTTTCTTT. It translates to CASSFRGMATEAFF.

The chain employs TRBV5-1 and TRBJ2-7; TRBD2 matches at 9 bases. Germline CDR1 and CDR2: SGHRS and YFSETQ. V lost 0 bases and J lost 7; bases outside the gene matches: 8. This CDR3 comprises 15 residues. The CDR3 sequence: CASSLGLAGSEEQYF. The DNA of the CDR3 is TGCGCCAGCAGCTTGGGTCTAGCGGGAAGTGAAGAGCAGTACTTC.

The chain uses TRBV5-1 and TRBJ1-2; 10 bases are a match to TRBD1. Germline CDR1 reads SGHRS; CDR2 reads YFSETQ. V trimming: 2 bases; J trimming: 6 bases; junction bases outside the gene matches: 10. The length of the CDR3 is 16 residues. The CDR3 coding sequence is TGCGCCAGCAGCTTTTACCAGGACAGGGGGAATAATGGCTACACCTTC. It specifies CASSFYQDRGNNGYTF.

V is TRBV5-4 and J is TRBJ1-2, with TRBD1 matching 8 bases. V lost 0 bases, J lost 3 bases, and 4 bases stayed unmatched. The CDR3 consists of 15 residues. Germline V gene lookup returns CDR1 SGHNT and CDR2 YYREEE (reference sequence). CDR3 region: CASSLVRTGHYGYTF. CDR3 nucleotides: TGTGCCAGCAGCTTGGTTAGGACAGGGCACTATGGCTACACCTTC.

The V gene is TRBV2, the J gene TRBJ2-5, with D possibly being TRBD2 (6 bases). Trimming left V 1 base short and J 5 bases short, with 11 bases between. The CDR3 sequence is 14 residues long. Germline V gives CDR1 SNHLY, CDR2 FYNNEI. The CDR3 sequence is CASSEETRIETQYF. The DNA of the CDR3 is TGTGCCAGCAGTGAAGAGACTAGAATTGAGACCCAGTACTTC. Filled out from reference TRBV2 and TRBJ2-5, the complete variable domain reads EPEVTQTPSHQVTQMGQEVILRCVPISNHLYFYWYRQILGQKVEFLVSFYNNEISEKSEIFDDQFSVERPDGSNFTLKIRSTKLEDSAMYFCASSEETRIETQYFGPGTRLLVL.

This chain connects TRBV6-1 to TRBJ2-7; D may be TRBD1 (5 bases). This CDR3 spans 12 amino acids. Germline CDR1 MNHNS, CDR2 SASEGT. With 4 bases removed from V and 9 bases from J, the gap between germline ends came to 13 bases. The CDR3 loop reads CASSGSQGWQYF. The CDR3 region has the DNA TGTGCCAGCAGTGGTTCCCAGGGTTGGCAGTACTTC.

This sequence joins TRBV5-1 and TRBJ2-2; D is unclear. V dropped 1 base and J dropped 0 bases, with 7 bases sitting between them. CDR1 and CDR2 (germline): SGHRS, YFSETQ. CDR3 length: 15 amino acids. CDR3 sequence reads: CASSLLGANTGELFF. CDR3 nucleotide sequence: TGCGCCAGCAGCTTGTTGGGCGCGAACACCGGGGAGCTGTTTTTT.

This chain joins TRBV28 and TRBJ1-1, with a possible D match to TRBD1 (5 bases). With 6 bases removed from V and 10 bases from J, the gap between germline ends came to 21 bases. There are 14 residues in the CDR3. CDR1 MDHEN and CDR2 SYDVKM come from the germline V gene. The CDR3 reads CASRSPGARGGAFF. In DNA, the CDR3 is TGTGCCAGCAGATCCCCCGGGGCCCGGGGCGGAGCTTTCTTT.

V and J are TRBV5-1 and TRBJ1-1, with unresolved D. In germline, CDR1 is SGHRS, CDR2 YFSETQ. The V gene lost 6 bases and the J gene lost 5 bases, with 14 bases spanning the gap. The length of the CDR3 is 13 residues. The CDR3 here is CASKYRGTTEAFF. The CDR3 nucleotides read TGCGCCAGCAAGTATCGGGGAACAACTGAAGCTTTCTTT.

V usage is TRBV2 and J usage is TRBJ2-7, with TRBD1 as a possible D gene (6 bases). V shed 4 bases and J shed 5 bases, with 12 bases lying between them. From germline, CDR1 is SNHLY and CDR2 FYNNEI. This CDR3 contains 13 residues. The CDR3, as DNA: TGTGCCAGCAGTGTCGTGGGGGCACACGAGCAGTACTTC. It encodes CASSVVGAHEQYF.

This clone was observed once. The V gene is TRBV2, the J gene TRBJ1-4, with D uncertain. Germline V CDR1 and CDR2: SNHLY, FYNNEI. V was shortened by 6 bases and J by 0 bases, with 11 bases between the two germline ends. The CDR3 runs to 15 residues. The CDR3 is CASSREHATNEKLFF. Here the CDR3 DNA reads TGTGCCAGCAGCCGGGAGCATGCAACTAATGAAAAACTGTTTTTT.

V gene TRBV30 combines with J gene TRBJ2-3, with D unclear. Germline CDR1 and CDR2: GTSNPN and SVGIG (reference sequence). The CDR3 covers 15 residues. The germline V and J ends were trimmed by 0 bases and 0 bases, with 10 bases remaining between them. As DNA, the CDR3 is TGTGCCTGGAGTGTAGTGACCCCGAGCACAGATACGCAGTATTTT. As protein: CAWSVVTPSTDTQYF.

This chain connects TRBV7-9 to TRBJ2-3; D is unclear. V was cut by 1 base and J by 6 bases, with 14 bases left in between. The CDR3 contains 15 residues. CDR1 is SEHNR, CDR2 FQNEAQ, per germline (reference sequence). The CDR3 nucleotides are TGTGCCAGCAGCTTAGACGGTCCGGGTGGCGATACGCAGTATTTT. It codes for CASSLDGPGGDTQYF.

The genes are TRBV5-1 and TRBJ2-3, with D possibly TRBD2 on 6 matching bases. The V end lost 0 bases, the J end lost 2 bases, and 7 bases lay between the germline ends. There are 14 residues in the CDR3. CDR1 SGHRS and CDR2 YFSETQ come from the germline V gene. CDR3 residues: CASSLVGLTDTQYF. DNA for the CDR3: TGCGCCAGCAGCTTGGTGGGACTCACAGATACGCAGTATTTT.

This clone was found once. The rearrangement uses TRBV5-1 and TRBJ2-3; D is undetermined. This CDR3 contains 11 residues. Trimming took 2 bases from V and 5 from J, leaving 3 bases between them. CDR1 is SGHRS and CDR2 is YFSETQ in the germline V gene. CDR3 protein: CASSFEDTQYF. The CDR3, as DNA: TGCGCCAGCAGCTTTGAAGATACGCAGTATTTT.

The chain combines TRBV30 with TRBJ2-5; D might be TRBD1 (5 bases). In germline, CDR1 is GTSNPN, CDR2 SVGIG (reference sequence). Deletions cut 0 bases from V and 4 bases from J, with 12 bases between. The CDR3 contains 14 residues. CDR3 sequence (DNA): TGTGCCTGGAGTGTTCTCCCAGGGTTAGAGACCCAGTACTTC. This gives the protein CAWSVLPGLETQYF. Full variable domain (remainder filled in from reference TRBV30 and TRBJ2-5): SQTIHQWPATLVQPVGSPLSLECTVEGTSNPNLYWYRQAAGRGLQLLFYSVGIGQISSEVPQNLSASRPQDRQFILSSKKLLLSDSGFYLCAWSVLPGLETQYFGPGTRLLVL.

This clone has a handful of counts. The chain is built from TRBV29-1 and TRBJ2-1; 13 bases are shared with TRBD2. CDR1 is SQVTM, CDR2 ANQGSEA, per germline. The CDR3 length is 14 residues. V gave up 7 bases and J gave up 7 bases; unmatched junction bases: 7. CDR3 in DNA: TGCAGCGCAAGGACTAGCGGGGGAGGAAATGAGCAGTTCTTC. Encoded protein: CSARTSGGGNEQFF.

V gene TRBV7-9 combines with J gene TRBJ1-2; D call uncertain. Germline V gene lookup returns CDR1 SEHNR and CDR2 FQNEAQ (reference sequence). There are 15 residues in the CDR3. V lost 0 bases, J lost 3 bases, and 11 bases lay in between. The CDR3 nucleotides are TGTGCCAGCAGCTTAGCTGGAAGGGTTGACTATGGCTACACCTTC. Amino acids: CASSLAGRVDYGYTF. The variable domain in full, with the rest retrieved from reference TRBV7-9 and TRBJ1-2, is DTGVSQNPRHKITKRGQNVTFRCDPISEHNRLYWYRQTLGQGPEFLTYFQNEAQLEKSRLLSDRFSAERPKGSFSTLEIQRTEQGDSAMYLCASSLAGRVDYGYTFGSGTRLTVV.

This rearrangement joins TRBV19 to TRBJ2-1; 7 nucleotides agree with TRBD1. The junction had 7 bases not matched to a gene; V was cut back by 3 bases and J by 8 bases. Germline CDR1 is LNHDA and CDR2 is SQIVND (reference sequence). The CDR3 is 14 amino acids. The CDR3 loop reads CASSIRDSGDEQFF. The CDR3 bases are TGTGCCAGTAGTATCCGGGACAGCGGCGATGAGCAGTTCTTC. The full variable domain, completed using reference TRBV19 and TRBJ2-1, is DGGITQSPKYLFRKEGQNVTLSCEQNLNHDAMYWYRQDPGQGLRLIYYSQIVNDFQKGDIAEGYSVSREKKESFPLTVTSAQKNPTAFYLCASSIRDSGDEQFFGPGTRLTVL.

The chain links TRBV6-1 to TRBJ1-5; TRBD1 matches at 9 bases. Looked up from germline, CDR1 is MNHNS and CDR2 is SASEGT. The CDR3 sequence is 16 residues long. V dropped 4 bases and J dropped 6; count of bases not matched to a gene: 10. CDR3 sequence (DNA): TGTGCCAGCAGTGGAAGTCCGGGACAGGGCACTCAGCCCCAGCATTTT. It translates to CASSGSPGQGTQPQHF.